This T cell receptor (beta chain) was documented in a study of shared clonotypes between healthy human individuals. This clone showed up just a few times. Its cognate antigen is unknown. The V end lost 4 bases, the J end lost 12 bases, and 13 bases lay between the germline ends. The CDR3 is 12 residues long. Germline V gene sequence: CDR1 LNHDA, CDR2 SQIVND (reference sequence). Samples left unsorted employed approximately 83 million PBMCs for genomic DNA. Clones were read by immunoSEQ multiplex PCR, and TCRdb kept only the in-frame ones, dropping some. The table lists roughly 500,000 clones, more than 75% of them singletons. General observations from the study: Clonotype sharing across donors was expected to vary with sequencing depth.

The V call is TRBV19, the J call TRBJ1-5, with no clear D. The TCR sequence derives from a woman in her 40s in good health. Some clones in this sample may be carry-over from other donors' samples. Sequencing was performed on PBMCs. CDR3 sequence reads: CASSTGSGIQHF. The CDR3 DNA sequence: TGTGCCAGTAGTACGGGCTCCGGCATCCAGCATTTT.